This T cell receptor (beta chain) was documented in a study of blood T cell repertoires in COVID-19 (dated by TCRdb to the early 2020s). The study in broad terms: Samples covering the acute and convalescent phases of COVID-19 were provided by collaborators in the United States, Italy and Spain. Where available, HLA class I and class II types were obtained from metadata supplied by the sample provider rather than from assay-based typing. The sample metadata nearly always contained a de-identified subject ID, COVID-19 status, age in years and sex. The prospective study material was composed of cDNA or gDNA derived from T cells, B-cell-depleted T cells, or PBMCs. The repertoires were released in a freely available public database meant as a resource for research on the immune response to SARS-CoV-2. Subjects who had been exposed to COVID-19, were actively infected with it, or had recovered from it provided the deeply sampled blood TCRbeta repertoires that made up the dataset. Samples came from the ongoing ImmuneRACE study (first 160 participants) plus 1,254 subjects from 6 global collaborators. Broad study findings and their caveats: The amount of clinical and demographic metadata varied by source and participant and was provided uncurated.

In Seattle, one collaborating source enrolled patients while the infection was active and tracked those patients longitudinally over the course of disease. The collaborating institutions used their own protocols to collect whole blood in K2EDTA tubes. For TCRbeta analysis, collaborators shipped samples as frozen whole blood, isolated PBMCs, or DNA extracted from either of those sample types. Relative to germline, V is 3 bases shorter and J is 3 bases shorter, with 8 bases between their ends. The CDR1 and CDR2 encoded by the germline V gene are WSHSY and SAAADI. From the cysteine up to the phenylalanine, the CDR3 has a length of 13 residues. Only the CDR3 DNA stays, 39 bases, in frame from base 1. Note on this clone: The specificity of this receptor is unknown. No base quality values were provided; no much bigger clone lies one nucleotide off.

TCRbeta CDR3 regions were amplified from genomic DNA using the immunoSEQ Assay, a bias-controlled multiplex PCR. The authors' pipeline ran thus. The number of nucleated cells in each sample was estimated by amplification of reference gene primers within the assay. Sequence reads were collapsed and filtered to measure the absolute abundance of every unique TCRbeta CDR3 rearrangement. For each sample, productive Simpson clonality was calculated by taking the square root of Simpson's diversity index across productive rearrangements. The clones in this table, taken by TCRdb from immuneACCESS, are in-frame only. Not every clone is retained; where verified, under half of the shortfall comes from an unresolved V gene, and the cause of the rest is unknown. V and J calls and clone size come straight from that table; D and trimming were deduced from the DNA. The sample contains hundreds of thousands of clones, 80% to 90% of them found a single time. Roughly 6% of the sample is taken by the ten largest.

The sample taken for sequencing was peripheral blood. The chain uses TRBV10-2 and TRBJ1-1, and perhaps TRBD1 as D gene, on 5 matching bases. The clonotype comes from a woman aged 45-65 years with COVID-19, enrolled during active disease. The CDR3 protein: CASSDRQYTEAFF. The sequence in DNA is TGCGCCAGCAGTGATCGACAGTACACTGAAGCTTTCTTT.